The entry below describes one T cell receptor beta chain. Its specific antigen is unknown. One base away there is no much larger clone; base qualities are not given. One collaborating source in Seattle enrolled patients while the patients were actively infected and followed the patients over time throughout the course of disease. Collaborating institutions collected whole blood in K2EDTA tubes following their own protocols. For TCRbeta analysis, collaborator samples were shipped as frozen whole blood, as isolated PBMCs, or as DNA extracted from either sample type. Its CDR3 holds 13 amino acids, cysteine through phenylalanine. CDR3 DNA only is kept here, 39 bases in frame from base 1. Trimming accounts for 2 bases at V and 6 bases at J, while the number of junction bases matched to no gene is 3. The CDR1 and CDR2 encoded by the germline V gene (reference sequence) are WNHNN and SYGVQD. This sample stems from a study of blood T cell repertoires in COVID-19 (dated by TCRdb to about 2020). Background for the entire study: Samples covering the acute and convalescent phases of COVID-19 were provided by collaborators in the United States, Italy and Spain. The prospective study material was composed of cDNA or gDNA derived from T cells, B-cell-depleted T cells, or PBMCs. The dataset comprised deeply sampled blood TCRbeta repertoires from subjects exposed to, actively infected with, or recovered from COVID-19. A freely available public database, intended as a resource for researchers studying the immune response to SARS-CoV-2, is where the repertoires were released. The samples were drawn from the first 160 participants of the ongoing ImmuneRACE study and from some 1,300 subjects provided by 6 global collaborators. A de-identified subject ID, COVID-19 status, age in years and sex were almost always included in the sample metadata. HLA class I and class II types, where available, came from metadata supplied by the sample provider rather than from assay-based typing. Overall study results and their limits: The amount of clinical and demographic metadata varied by source and participant and was provided uncurated.

TCRbeta CDR3 regions were amplified from genomic DNA by means of the immunoSEQ Assay, a bias-controlled multiplex PCR. The published analysis was carried out like this. The number of nucleated cells in each sample was estimated by amplification of reference gene primers within the assay. To quantify the absolute abundance of each unique TCRbeta CDR3 rearrangement, sequence reads were collapsed and filtered. For each sample, productive Simpson clonality was calculated by taking the square root of Simpson's diversity index across productive rearrangements. TCRdb holds this immuneACCESS table with in-frame rearrangements only. Some clones are missing; in checked studies, unresolved V genes explain under half, and the rest has no known cause. That table furnishes V, J and clone size, whereas the DNA furnished D and trimming. The table for this sample lists about 250,000 clones; approximately 89% of them were counted only once. Clones ranked in the top ten supply 6.3% of the sample.

The specimen was peripheral blood. The rearrangement combines TRBV10-1 with TRBJ1-1; a stretch of 7 junction bases matches TRBD1. This TCR derives from a woman in her 30s with COVID-19, enrolled during active disease. For the CDR3, the sequence is CASSEGDSPEAFF. The bases read TGCGCCAGCAGTGAGGGGGACAGCCCTGAAGCTTTCTTT.